Included here is one T cell receptor (beta chain) sequence, with context. Its target is not known. The data were obtained in a study of long-term antiretroviral therapy in people with HIV. This CDR3 is 15 amino acids long. Per the germline V gene, CDR1 is SGHTA and CDR2 is FQGNSA. V was shortened by 5 bases and J by 1 base, with 14 bases between the two germline ends. Findings and caveats of the study: HIV repertoires showed narrower CDR3 length ranges than controls.

Assay version v3.0 of immunoSEQ was used, and it was run at survey level. Produced via immunoSEQ multiplex PCR; TCRdb's table is partial and in-frame only. The table records 20,000 or so clones, roughly 80% of them present only once. The source of this sequence is a woman aged 45-60 years with HIV. Source: unsorted PBMCs, taken 1.9 years after starting antiretroviral therapy. V gene TRBV7-2 combines with J gene TRBJ1-1; D ambiguous. The CDR3 region has the DNA TGTGCCAGCAGCCCTTGGAAGGAAGCGAACACTGAAGCTTTCTTT. It translates to CASSPWKEANTEAFF. The full variable domain, in which reference TRBV7-2 and TRBJ1-1 provide the parts outside the CDR3, is GAGVSQSPSNKVTEKGKDVELRCDPISGHTALYWYRQSLGQGLEFLIYFQGNSAPDKSGLPSDRFSAERTGGSVSTLTIQRTQQEDSAVYLCASSPWKEANTEAFFGQGTRLTVV.